This TCR beta chain came from a study of T cell responses to AZD1222 COVID-19 vaccine. Sequenced by immunoSEQ multiplex PCR; TCRdb stores in-frame clones only, minus some. The data hold approximately 200,000 clones, with approximately 94% observed a single time. This CDR3 spans 15 amino acids. Trimming took off 10 bases at V and 1 base at J, with 17 bases between the two ends. Germline V gene data show CDR1 as MDHEN and CDR2 as SYDVKM. The sequencing here drew on peripheral blood, taken on day 0 of AZD1222 vaccination. This TCR came from an adult in good health. The chain links TRBV28 to TRBJ2-1; tentatively, D is TRBD2 (6 bases). This chain's CDR3 is CATSPGSGSYNEQFF. CDR3 sequence (DNA): TGTGCCACCTCCCCCGGGAGCGGATCCTACAATGAGCAGTTCTTC.